A single sample is the source of the 27 T cell receptor beta chains below, sequenced in a study of monozygotic twins with inflammatory bowel disease. TCRdb reanalyzed the 5' RACE reads, giving one entry per CDR3 protein sequence and no DNA. The sample's table shows about 450,000 distinct CDR3 sequences. Sequencing was done on a sample of blood. Receptors originate from a human donor with ulcerative colitis or Crohn's disease, or a healthy co-twin of an affected twin (not recorded which).

The chain carries TRBV4-2 and TRBJ2-1; TCRdb names TRBD2, which stays unverified in the absence of DNA. The CDR3 length is 16 residues. Germline loops: CDR1 LGHNA, CDR2 YNFKEQ. CDR3 sequence: CASSQTSGGALYEQFF.

The rearrangement links TRBV6-5 to TRBJ1-1. CDR1 MNHEY and CDR2 SVGAGI come from the germline V gene. The CDR3 has 18 amino acids. The CDR3 spells CASSYTQFLAGGNTEAFF.

The J gene is TRBJ2-5, the V gene TRBV7-2; without DNA, the TCRdb call of TRBD2 cannot be checked. The CDR3 is 14 amino acids. CDR1 SGHTA and CDR2 FQGNSA come from the germline V gene. This chain's CDR3 is CASSKTSAQETQYF.

The chain is built from TRBV28 and TRBJ1-2. The germline V gene has CDR1 MDHEN and CDR2 SYDVKM. This CDR3 spans 12 amino acids. The CDR3 loop reads CASSLVGRIYTF.

The chain combines TRBV28 with TRBJ1-1; TCRdb selects TRBD1, and the lack of DNA leaves this call unchecked. CDR1 and CDR2 from the germline V gene are MDHEN and SYDVKM. This CDR3 is built from 14 residues. This CDR3 reads CASTWRGADAEAFF. The whole variable domain, remainder taken from reference TRBV28 and TRBJ1-1, is DVKVTQSSRYLVKRTGEKVFLECVQDMDHENMFWYRQDPGLGLRLIYFSYDVKMKEKGDIPEGYSVSREKKERFSLILESASTNQTSMYLCASTWRGADAEAFFGQGTRLTVV.

This sequence joins TRBV7-2 and TRBJ1-5; TCRdb names TRBD1, which stays unverified in the absence of DNA. The CDR3 spans 14 residues. From germline, CDR1 is SGHTA and CDR2 FQGNSA. The CDR3 sequence: CASSFGTGLRGQHF.

This chain connects TRBV10-3 to TRBJ2-3; the TCRdb D gene call, TRBD2, has no DNA to confirm it. Germline V gene data show CDR1 as ENHRY and CDR2 as SYGVKD. The CDR3 runs to 16 residues. CDR3 residues: CAISEMAGGLNDTQYF.

This sequence joins TRBV7-2 and TRBJ2-2; TCRdb indicates TRBD1, and absent DNA this call remains unverified. Germline V lookup: CDR1 SGHTA, CDR2 FQGNSA. CDR3 size: 15 residues. The CDR3 sequence: CASSSPQRGTGELFF.

This chain uses TRBV20-1 with TRBJ2-7; TCRdb designates TRBD1, a call that cannot be tested without DNA. The V gene's germline CDR1 is DFQATT and CDR2 SNEGSKA (reference sequence). CDR3 size: 16 residues. CDR3 amino acids: CSARFPPGQGIYEQYF.

The chain links TRBV27 to TRBJ1-5. Germline assignment: CDR1 MNHEY and CDR2 SMNVEV (reference sequence). CDR3 length: 13 residues. The CDR3 sequence: CASSSARLGPQHF.

The V gene is TRBV6-1, the J gene TRBJ2-3; TCRdb picks TRBD1, but there is no DNA to check that call. The CDR3 contains 16 residues. CDR1 is MNHNS, CDR2 SASEGT, per germline. The CDR3 region is CASSPTEGVRTDTQYF.

V is TRBV18 and J is TRBJ1-2. In germline, CDR1 is KGHSH, CDR2 LQKENI. The CDR3 totals 14 residues. The CDR3 here is CASSPRLEAEGYTF.

The V call is TRBV5-1, the J call TRBJ1-4. The CDR3 runs 15 residues. From germline, CDR1 is SGHRS and CDR2 YFSETQ. The CDR3 is CASSLADGGNEKLFF.

The gene calls are TRBV7-9 and TRBJ1-1. Germline lookup yields CDR1 SEHNR and CDR2 FQNEAQ (reference sequence). The CDR3 has 12 amino acids. The CDR3 is CASSRRDSEAFF. Variable domain in full (rest from reference TRBV7-9 and TRBJ1-1): DTGVSQNPRHKITKRGQNVTFRCDPISEHNRLYWYRQTLGQGPEFLTYFQNEAQLEKSRLLSDRFSAERPKGSFSTLEIQRTEQGDSAMYLCASSRRDSEAFFGQGTRLTVV.

The gene calls are TRBV6-4 and TRBJ2-1. Per germline, CDR1 MRHNA and CDR2 SNTAGT. This CDR3 is built from 13 residues. The CDR3 is CASSDGVYNEQFF.

J is TRBJ2-1 and V is TRBV4-1; TCRdb indicates TRBD1, and absent DNA this call remains unverified. This CDR3 contains 17 residues. Germline CDR1 and CDR2: MGHRA and YSYEKL. Here the CDR3 reads CASSRGVVGGARNEQFF.

The CDR3: CASSYSGRENYQFF. The J gene is TRBJ2-1, the V gene TRBV6-5; TCRdb names TRBD2, which stays unverified in the absence of DNA. This CDR3 comprises 14 residues. The germline gives CDR1 MNHEY, CDR2 SVGAGI.

The chain joins TRBV27 to TRBJ1-6; TCRdb indicates TRBD1, and absent DNA this call remains unverified. Germline V gene data show CDR1 as MNHEY and CDR2 as SMNVEV (reference sequence). This CDR3 spans 16 amino acids. CDR3 region: CASSLEGGPRGSPLHF.

V gene TRBV4-1 combines with J gene TRBJ1-5; checking the TCRdb D call of TRBD1 is not possible without DNA. Looked up from germline, CDR1 is MGHRA and CDR2 is YSYEKL. This CDR3 comprises 15 residues. Here the CDR3 reads CASSQEMVGVQPQHF.

V is TRBV9 and J is TRBJ2-1; without DNA, the TCRdb call of TRBD2 cannot be checked. In germline, CDR1 is SGDLS, CDR2 YYNGEE. The CDR3 has 18 residues. CDR3 sequence reads: CASSVGSGGGSRYNEQFF.

The chain links TRBV6-1 to TRBJ2-5. The CDR3 consists of 15 residues. CDR1 is MNHNS and CDR2 is SASEGT in the germline V gene. This CDR3 reads CASIWTLGAQETQYF.

V usage is TRBV11-3 and J usage is TRBJ2-1; there is no DNA to check the TCRdb D call of TRBD1. CDR1 is SGHNT, CDR2 YENEEA, per germline. There are 17 residues in the CDR3. CDR3: CASSLATGSPAVNEQFF. Full variable domain (outside the CDR3, taken from reference TRBV11-3 and TRBJ2-1): EAGVVQSPRYKIIEKKQPVAFWCNPISGHNTLYWYLQNLGQGPELLIRYENEEAVDDSQLPKDRFSAERLKGVDSTLKIQPAELGDSAVYLCASSLATGSPAVNEQFFGPGTRLTVL.

The chain joins TRBV2 to TRBJ1-1. From germline, CDR1 is SNHLY and CDR2 FYNNEI. The CDR3 is 13 amino acids. CDR3 protein: CASTGLANTEAFF.

The CDR3 sequence: CASSPPRDRVGELFF. The chain uses TRBV7-2 and TRBJ2-2; the D call from TCRdb, TRBD1, cannot be confirmed without DNA. The CDR3 covers 15 residues. CDR1 and CDR2 (germline): SGHTA, FQGNSA.

The genes are TRBV5-1 and TRBJ2-2; the D call of TRBD1 rests on TCRdb alone, since no DNA is present to check it. CDR1 is SGHRS, CDR2 YFSETQ, per germline. The CDR3 has 15 amino acids. The CDR3 reads CASSLRTGRSGELFF.

This chain connects TRBV12-5 to TRBJ2-7; TCRdb picks TRBD1, but there is no DNA to check that call. Germline V gene data show CDR1 as LGHNT and CDR2 as FRNRAP. This CDR3 contains 12 residues. The CDR3 spells CASVGEGYEQYF.

The V gene is TRBV18, the J gene TRBJ1-2; there is no DNA to check the TCRdb D call of TRBD1. CDR1 KGHSH and CDR2 LQKENI come from the germline V gene. This CDR3 has 20 amino acids. CDR3: CASSPVFLDRRDIANYGYTF.